This T cell receptor beta chain is drawn from a study of beta chain features in type 1 diabetes listed by TCRdb under 2018. Looking at the study overall: No differences in mean age, gender distribution, total cell number or subset yield were found between patients and healthy donors. Whereas all 28 donors provided naive and central memory subsets, regulatory and stem cell-like memory subsets were isolated from just 8 patients and roughly 8 healthy donors. In the study, recently diagnosed type 1 diabetes patients and matched healthy donors were compared on the TCRB repertoires of their sorted circulating CD4+ T cell subsets. Across all samples, roughly 110,000,000 sorted cells were examined, and cell number per subset correlated strongly with RNA yield. Overall study results and their limits: Sequencing cDNA rather than genomic DNA could over-represent highly expressing activated cells, although activation and CD3 levels did not differ between groups. Shorter templates might have been favored by PCR, but patient and control samples were amplified and corrected together, so both groups would have been affected equally by any skew. At VDJ recombination sites, patients with type 1 diabetes made fewer insertions and deleted more nucleotides, a pattern implying thymic rearrangement abnormalities. In all four CD4+ subsets, TCRB CDR3 length was moderately but significantly shorter in type 1 diabetes patients. Because small numbers of individuals were included in the HLA sub-analyses, any influence of HLA type on TCRB rearrangement was left unresolved. The naive, central memory and regulatory TCRB repertoires appeared to resemble one another more closely among patients than among healthy donors.

Each donor gave one peripheral blood draw, roughly 120 mL on average, collected into heparinised tubes. A BD FACSAria II was used to sort naive, central memory, regulatory and stem cell-like memory CD4+ T cells with a panel that included CD45RO, CCR7, CD25, CD127, CD95 and CD27. All sorted populations exceeded 95% purity. Right away, PBMCs were isolated by Lymphoprep density gradient centrifugation and were stained directly, with no culture step. So that batch effects would be minimized, each experiment stained and sorted samples in pairs, pairing one healthy donor with one patient. Details on this clone: It lacks a known antigen. Base-call qualities are not available, and no considerably larger clone is one nucleotide away.

The entire isolated RNA was reverse transcribed using the High Capacity cDNA Reverse Transcription Kit, and thus expressed TCRB transcripts were sequenced. Naive, central memory and regulatory T cell samples underwent deep immunoSEQ sequencing, averaging around 3.6 million total reads per sample. After sorted cells were lysed in RLT buffer, RNA was extracted with DNase-treated RNeasy Micro or Mini kits, with the choice depending on cell number. To prevent cross-contamination, each cell subset was processed individually, whereas patient and healthy donor samples were processed jointly. TCRB sequences were amplified from cDNA with the immunoSEQ multiplex PCR, producing 87-bp fragments spanning the CDR3 region. Sequencing of the amplicons was done on the Illumina HiSeq platform. In the original analysis: PCR bias was computationally corrected using synthetic template baselines, reads within Hamming distance 2 were collapsed, and singletons that could not be merged were discarded. Reads were aligned to IMGT to assign V, D and J genes, CDR3 length, and insertions or deletions at six rearrangement sites. Within each subset, clonotype counts were normalized to sorted cell number, after which true diversity and Gini coefficients were computed with the tcR R package. The overlap coefficient, calculated on TCRB nucleotide sequences, was used to quantify repertoire sharing. Out-of-frame TCRB sequences from naive cells were analyzed to stand in for the pre-selection repertoire. Here the immuneACCESS table is served through TCRdb, limited to in-frame sequences with V and J called. Missing clones are a known gap in these copies; in checked studies unresolved V genes cover under half, and the rest lacks a known reason. That table gives V, J and clone size, and the DNA gave D and trimming. The sample contains about 650,000 clones, roughly 12% of them found a single time. Around 0.12% of the sample lies in the top ten.

CDR1 is given as MDHEN and CDR2 as SYDVKM, both from the germline V gene. The CDR3 spans 15 residues, from the cysteine through the phenylalanine. Only the CDR3 DNA is retained, 45 bases long and in frame from the first base. V lost 7 bases and J lost 2 bases, and the count of bases not matched to a germline gene is 10. This clonotype was sampled from a man aged 30 to 45 with type 1 diabetes. Sequenced sample: naive CD4+ T cells from blood. The sample's cell subset or site label, decoded: true naive CD4+ T cells. The sequence links TRBV28 to TRBJ2-7, with 8 central nucleotides matching TRBD1. The CDR3 reads CASKPPGQATYEQYF. The sequenced DNA is TGTGCCAGCAAACCCCCGGGACAGGCTACCTACGAGCAGTACTTC.